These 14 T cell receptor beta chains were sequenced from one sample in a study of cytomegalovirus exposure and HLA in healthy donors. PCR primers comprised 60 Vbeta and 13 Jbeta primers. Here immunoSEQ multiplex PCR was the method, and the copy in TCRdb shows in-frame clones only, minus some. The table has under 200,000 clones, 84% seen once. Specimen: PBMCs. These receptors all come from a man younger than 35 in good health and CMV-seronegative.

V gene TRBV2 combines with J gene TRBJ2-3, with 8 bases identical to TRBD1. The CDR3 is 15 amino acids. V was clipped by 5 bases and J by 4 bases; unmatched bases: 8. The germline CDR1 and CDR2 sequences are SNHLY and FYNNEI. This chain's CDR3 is CASSLDRGIADTQYF. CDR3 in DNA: TGTGCCAGCAGTTTAGACAGGGGCATAGCAGATACGCAGTATTTT.

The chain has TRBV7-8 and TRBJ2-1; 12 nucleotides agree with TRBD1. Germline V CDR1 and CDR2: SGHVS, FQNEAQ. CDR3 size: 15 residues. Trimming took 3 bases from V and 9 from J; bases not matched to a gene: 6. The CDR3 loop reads CASSLGTGGFGEQFF. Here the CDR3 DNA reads TGTGCCAGCAGCTTGGGGACAGGGGGCTTTGGTGAGCAGTTCTTC.

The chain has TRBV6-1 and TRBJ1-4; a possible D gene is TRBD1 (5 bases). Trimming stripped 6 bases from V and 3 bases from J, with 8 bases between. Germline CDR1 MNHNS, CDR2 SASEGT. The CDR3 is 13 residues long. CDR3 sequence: CASRETANEKLFF. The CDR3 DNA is TGTGCCAGCAGAGAGACAGCTAATGAAAAACTGTTTTTT.

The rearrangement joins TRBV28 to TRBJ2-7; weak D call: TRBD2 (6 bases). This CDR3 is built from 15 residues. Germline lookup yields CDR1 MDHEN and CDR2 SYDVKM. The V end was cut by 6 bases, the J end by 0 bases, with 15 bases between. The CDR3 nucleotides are TGTGCCAGCAGCTCCTCCGGCGGGGACTCCTACGAGCAGTACTTC. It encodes CASSSSGGDSYEQYF.

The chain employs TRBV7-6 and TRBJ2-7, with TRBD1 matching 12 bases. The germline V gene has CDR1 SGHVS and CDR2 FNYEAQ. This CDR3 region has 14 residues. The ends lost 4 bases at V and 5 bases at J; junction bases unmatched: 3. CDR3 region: CASSSGTGGHEQYF. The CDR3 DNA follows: TGTGCCAGCAGCTCCGGGACAGGGGGCCACGAGCAGTACTTC.

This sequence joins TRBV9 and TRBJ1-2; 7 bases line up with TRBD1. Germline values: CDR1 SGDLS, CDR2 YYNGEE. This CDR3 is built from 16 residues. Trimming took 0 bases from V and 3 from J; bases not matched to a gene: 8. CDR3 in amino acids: CASSVASEGADYGYTF. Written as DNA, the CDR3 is TGTGCCAGCAGCGTAGCCTCAGAGGGGGCCGACTATGGCTACACCTTC. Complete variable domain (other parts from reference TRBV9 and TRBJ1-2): DSGVTQTPKHLITATGQRVTLRCSPRSGDLSVYWYQQSLDQGLQFLIQYYNGEERAKGNILERFSAQQFPDLHSELNLSSLELGDSALYFCASSVASEGADYGYTFGSGTRLTVV.

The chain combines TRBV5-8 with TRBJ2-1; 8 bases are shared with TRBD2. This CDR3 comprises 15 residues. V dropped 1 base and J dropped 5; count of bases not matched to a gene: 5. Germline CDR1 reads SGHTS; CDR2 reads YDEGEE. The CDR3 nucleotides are TGTGCCAGCAGCTTGTGGCTAGCGGGCCACAATGAGCAGTTCTTC. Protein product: CASSLWLAGHNEQFF. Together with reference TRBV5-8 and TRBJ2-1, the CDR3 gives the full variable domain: EAGVTQSPTHLIKTRGQQATLRCSPISGHTSVYWYQQALGLGLQFLLWYDEGEERNRGNFPPRFSGRQFPNYSSELNVNALELEDSALYLCASSLWLAGHNEQFFGPGTRLTVL.

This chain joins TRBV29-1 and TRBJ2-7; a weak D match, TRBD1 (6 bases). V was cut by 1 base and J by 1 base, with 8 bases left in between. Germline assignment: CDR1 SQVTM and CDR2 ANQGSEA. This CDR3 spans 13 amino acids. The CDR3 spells CSVEATGSYEQYF. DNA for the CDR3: TGCAGCGTTGAAGCCACAGGGTCCTACGAGCAGTACTTC.

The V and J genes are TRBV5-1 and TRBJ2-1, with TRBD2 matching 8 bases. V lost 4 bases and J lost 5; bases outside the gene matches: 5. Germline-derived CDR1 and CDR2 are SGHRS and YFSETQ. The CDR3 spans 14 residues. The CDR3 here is CASSEAGGHNEQFF. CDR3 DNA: TGCGCCAGCAGCGAGGCGGGGGGCCACAATGAGCAGTTCTTC.

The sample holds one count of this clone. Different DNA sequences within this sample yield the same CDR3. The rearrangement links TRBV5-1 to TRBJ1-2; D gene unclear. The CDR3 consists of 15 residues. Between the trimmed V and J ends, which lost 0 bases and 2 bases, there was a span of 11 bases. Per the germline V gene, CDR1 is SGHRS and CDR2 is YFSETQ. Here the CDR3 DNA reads TGCGCCAGCAGCTTGGCGGCAGGCCCCAACTATGGCTACACCTTC. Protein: CASSLAAGPNYGYTF. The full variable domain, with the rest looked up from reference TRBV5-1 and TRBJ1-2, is KAGVTQTPRYLIKTRGQQVTLSCSPISGHRSVSWYQQTPGQGLQFLFEYFSETQRNKGNFPGRFSGRQFSNSRSEMNVSTLELGDSALYLCASSLAAGPNYGYTFGSGTRLTVV.

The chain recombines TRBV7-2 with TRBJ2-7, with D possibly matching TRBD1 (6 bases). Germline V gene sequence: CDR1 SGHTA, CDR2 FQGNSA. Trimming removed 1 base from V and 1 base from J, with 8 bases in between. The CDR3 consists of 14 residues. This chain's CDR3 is CASSLGDTSYEQYF. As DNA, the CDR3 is TGTGCCAGCAGCTTAGGGGACACTTCCTACGAGCAGTACTTC.

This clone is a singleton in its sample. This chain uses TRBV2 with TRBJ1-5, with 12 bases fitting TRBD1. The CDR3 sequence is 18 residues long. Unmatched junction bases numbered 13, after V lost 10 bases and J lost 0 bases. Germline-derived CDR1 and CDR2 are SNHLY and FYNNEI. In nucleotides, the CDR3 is TGTGCCACCTCTCCGGGACAGGGGGCTTCTGGTAGCAATCAGCCCCAGCATTTT. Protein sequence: CATSPGQGASGSNQPQHF.

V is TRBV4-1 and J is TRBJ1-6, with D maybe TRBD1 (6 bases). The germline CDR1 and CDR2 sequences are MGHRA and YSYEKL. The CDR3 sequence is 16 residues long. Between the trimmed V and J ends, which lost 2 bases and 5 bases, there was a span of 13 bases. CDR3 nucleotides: TGCGCCAGCAGCCAACCACAGGGCAGAGATAATTCACCCCTCCACTTT. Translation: CASSQPQGRDNSPLHF.

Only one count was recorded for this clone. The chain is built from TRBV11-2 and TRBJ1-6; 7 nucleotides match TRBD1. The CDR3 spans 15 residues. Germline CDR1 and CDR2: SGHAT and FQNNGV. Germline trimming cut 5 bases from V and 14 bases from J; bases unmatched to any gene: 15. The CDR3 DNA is TGTGCCAGCAGCGCCCCGACAGGGTTTCCGGGTACCCTCCACTTT. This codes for CASSAPTGFPGTLHF.